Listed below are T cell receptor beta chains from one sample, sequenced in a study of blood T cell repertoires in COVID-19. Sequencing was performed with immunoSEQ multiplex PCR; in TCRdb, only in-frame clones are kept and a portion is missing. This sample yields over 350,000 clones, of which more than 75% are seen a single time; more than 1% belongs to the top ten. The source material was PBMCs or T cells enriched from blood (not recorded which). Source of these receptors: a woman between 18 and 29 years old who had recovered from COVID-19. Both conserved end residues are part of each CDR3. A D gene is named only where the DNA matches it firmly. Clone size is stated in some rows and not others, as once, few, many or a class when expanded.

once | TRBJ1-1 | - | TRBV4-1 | TGCGCCAGCAGCCAAGTAGTAGAAGAGTGGAACACTGAAGCTTTCTTT | CASSQVVEEWNTEAFF
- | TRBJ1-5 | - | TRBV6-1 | TGTGCCAGCAGTGAAGCGACTCGACAGCCCCAGCATTTT | CASSEATRQPQHF
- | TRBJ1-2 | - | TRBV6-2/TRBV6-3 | TGTGCCAGCAGTTATGTGGCAGCCCGGAGGGACTATGGCTACACCTTC | CASSYVAARRDYGYTF
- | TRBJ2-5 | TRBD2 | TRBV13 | TGTGCCAGCAGCTTAGGCCGACTAGCCTTTAGGGTCCAAGAGACCCAGTACTTC | CASSLGRLAFRVQETQYF
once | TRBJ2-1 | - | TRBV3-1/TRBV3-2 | TGTGCCAGTGGAGGGTTAGGCGGAAACAATGAGCAGTTCTTC | CASGGLGGNNEQFF
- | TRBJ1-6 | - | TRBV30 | TGTGCCTGGAGTGTACGGGGTAAGGCGGATTCACCCCTCCACTTT | CAWSVRGKADSPLHF
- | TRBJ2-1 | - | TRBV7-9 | TGTGCCAGCAGCCACGCAGGGATTGGGTACAATGAGCAGTTCTTC | CASSHAGIGYNEQFF
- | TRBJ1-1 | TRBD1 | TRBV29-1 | TGCAGCGGGGCCCAATCGTCAACAGGGGGCAGGGTCGCTTTCTTT | CSGAQSSTGGRVAFF
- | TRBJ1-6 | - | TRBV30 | TGTGCCTGGTCAACAGGGAAATCACCCCTCCACTTT | CAWSTGKSPLHF
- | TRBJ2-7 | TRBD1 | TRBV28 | TGTGCCAGCAGTTTGGGTTGGGGACAGGGTAGCTACGAGCAGTACTTC | CASSLGWGQGSYEQYF
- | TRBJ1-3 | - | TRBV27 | TGTGCCAGCAGTGACCGCCGGCGGGGCTTAGACACCATATATTTT | CASSDRRRGLDTIYF
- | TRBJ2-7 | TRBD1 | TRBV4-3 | TGCGCCAGCAGCCAAGATGACAGGGAAGCCTACGAGCAGTACTTC | CASSQDDREAYEQYF
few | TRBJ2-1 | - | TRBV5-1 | TGCGCCAGCAGCTTGGATAGGGGGTCGGATGAGCAGTTCTTC | CASSLDRGSDEQFF
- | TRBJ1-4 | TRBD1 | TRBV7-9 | TGTGCCAGCAGCTTAGGGGACAGGGGGAATGAAAAACTGTTTTTT | CASSLGDRGNEKLFF
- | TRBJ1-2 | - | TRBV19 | TGTGCCAGTAGCATAACAGGAGTAGGAAACTATGGCTACACCTTC | CASSITGVGNYGYTF
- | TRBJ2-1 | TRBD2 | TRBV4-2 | TGTGCCAGCAGCCAAGCGATCTCTAGCGGGGACAATGAGCAGTTCTTC | CASSQAISSGDNEQFF
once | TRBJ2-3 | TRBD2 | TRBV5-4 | TGTGCCAGCAGCTGGACTAGCGGAACACTAGATACGCAGTATTTT | CASSWTSGTLDTQYF
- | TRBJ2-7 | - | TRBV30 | TGTGCCTGGGCCCGAGTTTTCGGGATCTACGAGCAGTACTTC | CAWARVFGIYEQYF
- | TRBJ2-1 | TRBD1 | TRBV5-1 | TGCGCCAGCAGAGGGGTAGCAGGGGGTAATGAGCAGTTCTTC | CASRGVAGGNEQFF
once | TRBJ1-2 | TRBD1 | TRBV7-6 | TGTGCCAGCAGCCCGAGGGACAGTTTACTTTATGGCTACACCTTC | CASSPRDSLLYGYTF
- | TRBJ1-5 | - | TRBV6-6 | TGTGCCAGCAGTTACTCGATTGGGCAGAATCATTTT | CASSYSIGQNHF
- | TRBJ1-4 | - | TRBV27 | TGTGCCAGCAGTTCCGGACAGCCGGAGCGGGGAAAACTGTTTTTT | CASSSGQPERGKLFF
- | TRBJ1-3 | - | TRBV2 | TGTGCCAGCAGTGAAGCGGGCAGAGGAAACACCATATATTTT | CASSEAGRGNTIYF
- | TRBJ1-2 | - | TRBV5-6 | TGTGCCAGCAGCTTGGTTCGGGCGAGGGACTATGGCTACACCTTC | CASSLVRARDYGYTF
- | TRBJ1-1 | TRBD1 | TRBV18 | TGTGCCAGCTCACCCACAGGGGGTGAGGCTTTCTTT | CASSPTGGEAFF
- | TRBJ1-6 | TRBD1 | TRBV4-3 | TGCGCCAGCAGCCAAGAATCCAGGGGGTATTCACCCCTCCACTTT | CASSQESRGYSPLHF
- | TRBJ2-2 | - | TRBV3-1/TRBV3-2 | TGTGCCAGCAGCCAAGATCGGACAGCTAAGAACACCGGGGAGCTGTTTTTT | CASSQDRTAKNTGELFF
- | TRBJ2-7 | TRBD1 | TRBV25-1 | TGTGCCAGCAGTGAAGGGACAGGGGGTTACGAGCAGTACTTC | CASSEGTGGYEQYF
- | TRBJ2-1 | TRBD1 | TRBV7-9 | TGTGCCAGCAGTTATACAGGGGCTGGGAATGAGCAGTTCTTC | CASSYTGAGNEQFF
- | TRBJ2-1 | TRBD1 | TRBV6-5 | TGTGCCAGCAGGCGACAGGGGGGGGCGAACAATGAGCAGTTCTTC | CASRRQGGANNEQFF
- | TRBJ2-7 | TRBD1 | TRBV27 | TGTGCCAGCAGTTTAAGGGGGCGGTACGAGCAGTACTTC | CASSLRGRYEQYF
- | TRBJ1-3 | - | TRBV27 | TGTGCCAGCAGTTTGACAGGTGGAAACACCATATATTTT | CASSLTGGNTIYF
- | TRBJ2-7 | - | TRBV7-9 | TGTGCCAGCAGTCCTTACAGCTCCTACGAGCAGTACTTC | CASSPYSSYEQYF
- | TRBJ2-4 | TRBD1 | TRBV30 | TGTGCCTGGACGCGAGGGACAGTGGGAAACATTCAGTACTTC | CAWTRGTVGNIQYF
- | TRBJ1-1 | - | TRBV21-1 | TGTGCCAGCAGCAAAGCGCGGGCAGGGAGGACTGAAGCTTTCTTT | CASSKARAGRTEAFF
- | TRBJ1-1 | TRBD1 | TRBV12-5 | TGTGCTAGTGGTTTGGTACTGGGGCAGGGGGCTGAAGCTTTCTTT | CASGLVLGQGAEAFF
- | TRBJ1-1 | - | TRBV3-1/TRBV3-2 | TGTGCCAGCAGCCCCTCCGGGGGTCCCTTAGACACTGAAGCTTTCTTT | CASSPSGGPLDTEAFF
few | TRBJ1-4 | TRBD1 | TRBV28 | TGTGCCAGCATTTCGGGACAGGGGGCGGAAAAACTGTTTTTT | CASISGQGAEKLFF
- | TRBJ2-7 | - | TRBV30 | TGTGCCTGGAGTGTAGGGGGGGCCACCTACGAGCAGTACTTC | CAWSVGGATYEQYF
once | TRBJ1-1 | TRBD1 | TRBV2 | TGTGCCAGCAGGGCGACAGGGGGCGAGACCACTGAAGCTTTCTTT | CASRATGGETTEAFF
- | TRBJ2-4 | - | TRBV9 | TGTGCCAGCAGCGCTGCCGGGGGACTAGCCAAAAACATTCAGTACTTC | CASSAAGGLAKNIQYF
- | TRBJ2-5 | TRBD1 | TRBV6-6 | TGTGCCAGCAGTCGACCCCCTTCGACAGGGGGCGAGACCCAGTACTTC | CASSRPPSTGGETQYF
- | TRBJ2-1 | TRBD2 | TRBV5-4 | TGTGCCAGCAGCTTGGGAGTAGCGGGGAGCTACAATGAGCAGTTCTTC | CASSLGVAGSYNEQFF
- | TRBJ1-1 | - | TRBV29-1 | TGCAGCGCCCAATACACTGAAGCTTTCTTT | CSAQYTEAFF
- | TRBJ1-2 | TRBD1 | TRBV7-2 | TGTGCCAGCAGCTGGGACAGGGGGCGAGGCTACACCTTC | CASSWDRGRGYTF
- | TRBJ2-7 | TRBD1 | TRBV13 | TGTGCCAGCAGCACCGGACAGGGGGCCCCATACTACGAGCAGTACTTC | CASSTGQGAPYYEQYF
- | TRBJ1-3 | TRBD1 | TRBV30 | TGTGCCTGGAGGAGGCCCGGGACAGTGGCTGGAAACACCATATATTTT | CAWRRPGTVAGNTIYF
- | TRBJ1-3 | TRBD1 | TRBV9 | TGTGCCAGCAGCGAGGGCAGGGGGCGCGCTGGAAACACCATATATTTT | CASSEGRGRAGNTIYF